Below are 24 T cell receptor beta chains sequenced from a single sample in a study of T cell changes during pregnancy in multiple sclerosis. This table comes from immunoSEQ multiplex PCR, and its TCRdb copy is limited to in-frame clones, with some not included. The sample has around 41,000 clones; approximately 91% are singletons. Source material: PBMCs (not recorded whether the cells were cultured). These TCRs come from a female donor with multiple sclerosis, enrolled in a pregnancy study.

CDR3 sequence: CASSTGQAAYGYTF. The CDR3, as DNA: TGTGCCAGCAGTACGGGACAGGCGGCCTATGGCTACACCTTC. The V call is TRBV28, the J call TRBJ1-2; 8 nucleotides match TRBD1. Germline loops: CDR1 MDHEN, CDR2 SYDVKM. Losses at the gene ends were 5 bases for V and 4 bases for J; bases not matched to a gene: 6. CDR3 length: 14 residues.

V is TRBV19 and J is TRBJ2-5; 7 nucleotides line up with TRBD1. This CDR3 contains 15 residues. In germline, CDR1 is LNHDA, CDR2 SQIVND (reference sequence). The ends lost 8 bases at V and 5 bases at J; junction bases unmatched: 14. The CDR3 loop is CASGGMTGTGETQYF. Written as DNA, the CDR3 is TGTGCCAGTGGTGGTATGACAGGGACCGGGGAGACCCAGTACTTC.

This clone was picked up one time. The V gene is TRBV10-2, the J gene TRBJ2-1; 13 bases align to TRBD2. After removal of 7 bases from V and 7 bases from J, the junction contained 4 bases not matched to a gene. Germline CDR1 WSHSY, CDR2 SAAADI. The CDR3 is 14 residues long. For the CDR3, the DNA is TGCGCCAGCACTTTGGGACTAGCGGGAAATGAGCAGTTCTTC. This translates into CASTLGLAGNEQFF.

The chain employs TRBV19 and TRBJ1-3, with D hard to call. Between the trimmed V and J ends, which lost 4 bases and 2 bases, there was a span of 18 bases. The CDR3 is made up of 17 amino acids. The germline V gene has CDR1 LNHDA and CDR2 SQIVND (reference sequence). CDR3 nucleotide sequence: TGTGCCAGTAGTACCTCCCGCAGAGGGATTGCTGGAAACACCATATATTTT. This translates into CASSTSRRGIAGNTIYF. The variable domain in full, with the rest retrieved from reference TRBV19 and TRBJ1-3, is DGGITQSPKYLFRKEGQNVTLSCEQNLNHDAMYWYRQDPGQGLRLIYYSQIVNDFQKGDIAEGYSVSREKKESFPLTVTSAQKNPTAFYLCASSTSRRGIAGNTIYFGEGSWLTVV.

The chain is built from TRBV5-6 and TRBJ1-4; D not resolved. The CDR3 totals 16 residues. Germline CDR1 reads SGHDT; CDR2 reads YYEEEE. Trimming shortened V by 4 bases and J by 5 bases, and 18 bases separated the two germline ends. The CDR3 DNA sequence: TGTGCCAGCAGCCTGCTCGAGACGACCCAGAATGAAAAACTGTTTTTT. Its protein product is CASSLLETTQNEKLFF.

The genes are TRBV30 and TRBJ1-2; D call uncertain. Deletions cut 2 bases from V and 2 bases from J, with 12 bases between. Germline CDR1 is GTSNPN and CDR2 is SVGIG (reference sequence). CDR3 size: 14 residues. CDR3 in DNA: TGTGCCTGGAGTAACGTACAGACAAACTATGGCTACACCTTC. Amino acid sequence: CAWSNVQTNYGYTF.

This chain connects TRBV6-6 to TRBJ2-7; 14 nucleotides match TRBD2. The V segment lost 6 bases and the J segment 3 bases; nucleotides outside the gene matches: 7. The CDR3 runs 16 residues. The germline V gene encodes CDR1 MNHNY and CDR2 SVGAGI (reference sequence). This CDR3 reads CASSPGGTSGSYEQYF. The CDR3 DNA reads as TGTGCCAGCAGCCCCGGCGGGACTAGCGGGAGCTACGAGCAGTACTTC.

This chain uses TRBV13 with TRBJ2-7; D ambiguous. V lost 1 base and J lost 3, with 7 bases in between. The V gene's germline CDR1 is PRHDT and CDR2 FYEKMQ (reference sequence). The CDR3 runs to 13 residues. The CDR3 loop reads CASSLVTDYEQYF. As DNA, the CDR3 is TGTGCCAGCAGCTTAGTTACCGACTACGAGCAGTACTTC.

This clone has just one count. J is TRBJ2-7 and V is TRBV7-2, with D hard to call. Germline V gene data show CDR1 as SGHTA and CDR2 as FQGNSA. The CDR3 runs to 14 residues. Trimming removed 2 bases from V and 0 bases from J, with 8 bases in between. The CDR3, as DNA: TGTGCCAGCAGCTTATACCAAATCTCCTACGAGCAGTACTTC. Residues: CASSLYQISYEQYF.

The chain uses TRBV5-1 and TRBJ2-2; 7 positions agree with TRBD1. The CDR3 length is 16 residues. Losses at the gene ends were 4 bases for V and 4 bases for J; bases not matched to a gene: 10. Germline-derived CDR1 and CDR2 are SGHRS and YFSETQ. The CDR3 region is CASSPRQGWGTGELFF. CDR3 coding DNA: TGCGCCAGCAGCCCGAGACAGGGTTGGGGCACCGGGGAGCTGTTTTTT.

This clone was detected once. This rearrangement joins TRBV11-2 to TRBJ2-1, with D hard to call. CDR1 and CDR2 from the germline V gene are SGHAT and FQNNGV. With 1 base removed from V and 8 bases from J, the gap between germline ends came to 9 bases. This CDR3 is built from 13 residues. The CDR3 region has the DNA TGTGCCAGCAGCTTAGGGAAGGGCCATGAGCAGTTCTTC. Amino acids: CASSLGKGHEQFF.

The chain uses TRBV7-9 and TRBJ2-7; 13 bases agree with TRBD2. V trimming: 1 base; J trimming: 2 bases; junction bases outside the gene matches: 8. The V gene's germline CDR1 is SEHNR and CDR2 FQNEAQ (reference sequence). The length of the CDR3 is 18 residues. CDR3 residues: CASSLVRLAGGSAYEQYF. For the CDR3, the DNA is TGTGCCAGCAGCTTAGTGCGACTAGCGGGAGGTTCCGCCTACGAGCAGTACTTC.

The chain combines TRBV7-9 with TRBJ1-5; 9 bases are shared with TRBD1. The CDR3 consists of 16 residues. Germline V gene data show CDR1 as SEHNR and CDR2 as FQNEAQ (reference sequence). V was pared by 5 bases and J by 2 bases, with 7 bases of the junction left unmatched. This chain's CDR3 is CASSGTGRGGNQPQHF. The CDR3, as DNA: TGTGCCAGCAGCGGGACAGGGAGAGGCGGCAATCAGCCCCAGCATTTT.

This chain connects TRBV5-4 to TRBJ2-1, with D hard to call. Germline V gene data show CDR1 as SGHNT and CDR2 as YYREEE (reference sequence). The CDR3 length is 20 residues. Trimming took 0 bases from V and 0 from J, leaving 22 bases between them. This CDR3 reads CASSLAGRVLISSSYNEQFF. The CDR3 region has the DNA TGTGCCAGCAGCTTGGCCGGTAGGGTATTAATATCGAGCTCCTACAATGAGCAGTTCTTC.

This clone was counted a single time. The gene calls are TRBV12-5 and TRBJ2-2, with TRBD2 matching 12 bases. The germline V gene has CDR1 LGHNT and CDR2 FRNRAP. V shed 0 bases, J shed 3 bases, and the junction held 5 bases outside the gene matches. The CDR3 runs 18 residues. The CDR3 region has the DNA TGTGCTAGTGGTTTGGTTCTAGCGGGAGGGAGGTACACCGGGGAGCTGTTTTTT. This sequence encodes CASGLVLAGGRYTGELFF.

In DNA, the CDR3 is TGTGCCTGGACAAGGTACCTGAACACTGAAGCTTTCTTT. Translation: CAWTRYLNTEAFF. The chain uses TRBV30 and TRBJ1-1; no definite D call. This CDR3 is built from 13 residues. V was shortened by 4 bases and J by 0 bases, with 9 bases between the two germline ends. Germline values: CDR1 GTSNPN, CDR2 SVGIG (reference sequence).

The chain joins TRBV5-1 to TRBJ2-3; 13 bases are shared with TRBD2. The CDR3 length is 17 residues. J lost 0 bases, V lost 0 bases, and 1 base had no gene match. Germline lookup yields CDR1 SGHRS and CDR2 YFSETQ. The CDR3 sequence: CASSLELAGGSTDTQYF. In DNA form, the CDR3 reads TGCGCCAGCAGCTTGGAACTAGCGGGAGGGAGCACAGATACGCAGTATTTT.

The rearrangement uses TRBV29-1 and TRBJ1-1; the D gene is possibly TRBD1 (5 bases). CDR1 SQVTM and CDR2 ANQGSEA come from the germline V gene. The CDR3 has 12 residues. Deletions cut 5 bases from V and 4 bases from J, with 11 bases between. The CDR3 loop is CSVSFTGTEAFF. In nucleotides, the CDR3 is TGCAGCGTTTCGTTTACAGGCACTGAAGCTTTCTTT.

The rearrangement links TRBV11-2 to TRBJ2-7; 11 nucleotides line up with TRBD2. Germline CDR1 and CDR2: SGHAT and FQNNGV. V gave up 3 bases and J gave up 6 bases; unmatched junction bases: 7. The CDR3 runs to 15 residues. The CDR3, as DNA: TGTGCCAGCAGCTTCCTAGCGGGAGGTAATGGCGAGCAGTACTTC. This encodes CASSFLAGGNGEQYF.

The rearrangement joins TRBV5-6 to TRBJ1-1; 8 bases match TRBD1. Germline values: CDR1 SGHDT, CDR2 YYEEEE. This CDR3 is built from 15 residues. V shed 6 bases, J shed 1 base, and the junction held 8 bases outside the gene matches. CDR3 DNA sequence: TGTGCCAGCACCTGGACAGGGTGGGGGAACACTGAAGCTTTCTTT. Amino acids: CASTWTGWGNTEAFF.

J is TRBJ2-6 and V is TRBV5-6; perhaps D is TRBD1 or TRBD2 (5 bases each). The CDR3 is 15 residues long. Germline-derived CDR1 and CDR2 are SGHDT and YYEEEE. Trimming removed 4 bases from V and 3 bases from J, with 11 bases in between. The CDR3 nucleotides read TGTGCCAGCAGCCCCCCAGGGAGTGGGGCCAACGTCCTGACTTTC. It translates to CASSPPGSGANVLTF.

The chain employs TRBV7-9 and TRBJ2-7; the D is unclear. The CDR3 sequence is 11 residues long. Germline CDR1 reads SEHNR; CDR2 reads FQNEAQ (reference sequence). With 7 bases removed from V and 6 bases from J, the gap between germline ends came to 10 bases. CDR3 nucleotide sequence: TGTGCCAGCACAATGCTAGGCGAGCAGTACTTC. Residues: CASTMLGEQYF.

The rearrangement links TRBV6-4 to TRBJ2-3; 10 nucleotides line up with TRBD2. Germline CDR1 MRHNA, CDR2 SNTAGT. The CDR3 length is 15 residues. Trimming at V came to 3 bases and at J to 5 bases, leaving 5 bases not matched to a gene. CDR3 amino acids: CASSEGTSERDTQYF. The CDR3 region has the DNA TGTGCCAGCAGTGAAGGGACTAGCGAGAGAGATACGCAGTATTTT.

The gene calls are TRBV7-9 and TRBJ1-2; D is possibly TRBD1 (5 bases). V was trimmed by 1 base and J by 3 bases, leaving 9 bases between them. The germline V gene encodes CDR1 SEHNR and CDR2 FQNEAQ (reference sequence). This CDR3 contains 14 residues. DNA of the CDR3: TGTGCCAGCAGCTTAGAAGGGGCGGACTATGGCTACACCTTC. Protein sequence: CASSLEGADYGYTF.